This T cell receptor beta chain emerged from a study of blood T cell repertoires in COVID-19. Study details: Researchers got acute and convalescent COVID-19 samples from the United States, Italy and Spain.

The CDR3 totals 12 residues. V was cut by 5 bases and J by 4 bases, with 8 bases left in between. The V gene's germline CDR1 is MNHEY and CDR2 SMNVEV (reference sequence). How the authors handled the data: How many nucleated cells were present was estimated from reference gene primer amplification. TCRdb's table, derived via immunoSEQ multiplex PCR, lists solely in-frame clones and lacks some. That table furnishes V, J and clone size, whereas the DNA furnished D and trimming. Here the sample spans fewer than 150,000 clones, around four fifths being singletons. The receptor comes from a woman aged 35 to 49 with acute or convalescent COVID-19. The sequencing input was peripheral blood. The V gene is TRBV27, the J gene TRBJ1-1; D gene unclear. The DNA of the CDR3 is TGTGCCAGCAGTCCCCGAGGCACTGAAGCTTTCTTT. This codes for CASSPRGTEAFF.